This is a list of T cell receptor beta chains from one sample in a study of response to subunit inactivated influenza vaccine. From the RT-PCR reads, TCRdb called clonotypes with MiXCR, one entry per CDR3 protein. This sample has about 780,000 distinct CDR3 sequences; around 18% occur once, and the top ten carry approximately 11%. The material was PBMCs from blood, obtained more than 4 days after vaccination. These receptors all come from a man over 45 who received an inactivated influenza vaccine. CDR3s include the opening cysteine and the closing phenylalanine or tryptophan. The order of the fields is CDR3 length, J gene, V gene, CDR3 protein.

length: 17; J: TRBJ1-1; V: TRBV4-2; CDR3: CACSQDSVYRSLTEAFF
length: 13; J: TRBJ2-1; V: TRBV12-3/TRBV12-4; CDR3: CASSYGTTNEQFF
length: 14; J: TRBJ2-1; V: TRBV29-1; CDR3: CSVPRGEGGNEQFF
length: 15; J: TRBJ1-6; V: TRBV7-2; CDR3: CASSLGGVTNSPLHF
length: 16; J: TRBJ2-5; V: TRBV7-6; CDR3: CASSLVAGGTGETQYF
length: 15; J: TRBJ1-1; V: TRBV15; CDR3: CATSREARRHTEAFF
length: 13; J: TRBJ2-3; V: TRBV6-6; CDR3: CASSYSATDTQYF
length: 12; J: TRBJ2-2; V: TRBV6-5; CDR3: CASRTDTGELFF
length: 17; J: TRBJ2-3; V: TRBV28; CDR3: CASSPPSFRLSTDTQYF
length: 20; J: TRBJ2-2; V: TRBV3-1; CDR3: CASSRDPRTGESSNTGELFF
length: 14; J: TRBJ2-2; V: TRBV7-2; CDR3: CASSLDPGQGELFF
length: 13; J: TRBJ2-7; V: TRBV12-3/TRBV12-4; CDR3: CASSLIEGGKQYF
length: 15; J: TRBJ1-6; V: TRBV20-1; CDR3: CSARDKKGVVSPLHF
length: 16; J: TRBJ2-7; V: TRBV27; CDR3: CASRTITGSTPYEQYF
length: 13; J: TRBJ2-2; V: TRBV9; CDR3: CASSVAPSGELFF
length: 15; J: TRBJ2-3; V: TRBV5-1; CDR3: CASSLAGQGADTQYF
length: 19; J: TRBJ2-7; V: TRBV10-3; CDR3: CAISESAVIPGLSGYEQYF
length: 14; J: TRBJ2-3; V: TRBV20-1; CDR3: CSASRGGDTDTQYF
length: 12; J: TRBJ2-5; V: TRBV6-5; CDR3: CASSDYRETQYF
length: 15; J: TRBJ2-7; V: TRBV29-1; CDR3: CSVGIGTSGGYEQYF
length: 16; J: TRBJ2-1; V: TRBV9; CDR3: CASSPLIRTEDNEQFF
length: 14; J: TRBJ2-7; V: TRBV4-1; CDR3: CASSQGGQGTEQYF
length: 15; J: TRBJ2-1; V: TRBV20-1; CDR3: CSASVTRFVVDEQFF
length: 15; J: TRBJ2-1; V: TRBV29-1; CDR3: CSVAQRLAGEVEQFF
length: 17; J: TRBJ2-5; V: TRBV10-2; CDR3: CASSEGTSAWGQETQYF
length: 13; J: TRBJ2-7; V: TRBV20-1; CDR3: CSAHPERDYEQYF
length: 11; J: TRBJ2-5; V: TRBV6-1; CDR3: CASNRVETQYF
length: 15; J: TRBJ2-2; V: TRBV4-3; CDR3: CASSQDDGRTGELFF
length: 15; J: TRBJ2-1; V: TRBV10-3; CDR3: CAIGSGVSSYNEQFF
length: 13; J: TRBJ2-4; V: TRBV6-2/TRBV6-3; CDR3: CASRLAGGSIQYF
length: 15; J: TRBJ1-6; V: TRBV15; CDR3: CATSRVGNLNSPLHF
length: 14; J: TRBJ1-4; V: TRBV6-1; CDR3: CASSESTGQRKLFF
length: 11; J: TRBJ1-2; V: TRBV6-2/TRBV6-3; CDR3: CASSHGYGYTF
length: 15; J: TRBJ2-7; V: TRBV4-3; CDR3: CASSQDHGGGDEQYF
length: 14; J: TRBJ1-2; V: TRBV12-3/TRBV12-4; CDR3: CASSLSWTIYGYTF
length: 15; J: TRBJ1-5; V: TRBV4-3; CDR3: CASSQVLQGNQPQHF
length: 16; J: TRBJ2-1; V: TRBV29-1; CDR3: CSVEDGKSTRRYEQFF
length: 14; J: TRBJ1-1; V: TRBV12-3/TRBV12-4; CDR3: CASYHRTMNTEAFF
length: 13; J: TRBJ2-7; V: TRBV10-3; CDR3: CAITEGRMYEQYF
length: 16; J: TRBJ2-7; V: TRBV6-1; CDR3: CASRATGQPRSYEQYF
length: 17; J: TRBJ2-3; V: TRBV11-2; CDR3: CASSLVPGFSSTDTQYF
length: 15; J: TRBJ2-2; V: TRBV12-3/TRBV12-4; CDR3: CASSRGGSNTGELFF
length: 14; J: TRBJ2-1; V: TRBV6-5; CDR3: CASSSVQGSNEQFF